The entry that follows covers one T cell receptor (beta chain) sequence. Produced via immunoSEQ multiplex PCR; TCRdb's table is partial and in-frame only. The sample lists approximately 190,000 clones, around 93% occurring once. This sample is part of a study of control samples from healthy donors and cancer patients. CDR3 length equals 14 residues. CDR1 and CDR2 from the germline V gene are SGHRS and YFSETQ. V shed 0 bases and J shed 0 bases, with 7 bases lying between them. The material sequenced was blood. This clonotype was obtained from a man aged 25 to 40 in good health. The V and J genes are TRBV5-1 and TRBJ2-7; D is ambiguous. The CDR3 spells CASSLVPASYEQYF. The DNA for the CDR3 is TGCGCCAGCAGCTTGGTACCAGCCTCCTACGAGCAGTACTTC.